This T cell receptor beta chain comes out of a study of lymphopenia after photon versus proton radiotherapy. Study-wide points: Proton therapy kept repertoires fairly stable, unlike photons, which gained effector/memory cells.

In germline, CDR1 is MNHNY, CDR2 SVGAGI (reference sequence). J was trimmed by 5 bases and V by 5 bases; bases with no gene match: 2. The CDR3 length is 13 residues. Turning to this clone: The antigen is undetermined.

Here immunoSEQ multiplex PCR was the method, and the copy in TCRdb shows in-frame clones only, minus some. The data contain some 27,000 clones, 81% of them singletons. The sample here was peripheral blood, taken from a patient treated with photon-based radiotherapy. The chain couples TRBV6-6 to TRBJ2-5, with 10 positions matching TRBD2. The origin of this receptor is a man aged 45 to 65 with gastric cancer. The CDR3 spells CASSVTSGETQYF. Here the CDR3 DNA reads TGTGCCAGCAGTGTGACTAGCGGGGAGACCCAGTACTTC.